This T cell receptor (beta chain) was documented in a study of T cell responses to AZD1222 COVID-19 vaccine. Study results and limitations: The number of AZD1222 recipients seropositive at baseline was only 5 to 7. Most donors were white British, females outnumbered males, and clonal diversity was possibly underestimated. Rises in breadth and depth of Spike-specific TCRs came after two AZD1222 doses.

The protocol was immunoSEQ multiplex PCR, while the TCRdb copy is restricted to in-frame clones and leaves out a portion. The table records about 150,000 clones, roughly 93% of them present only once. For this clone: Its antigen is still unknown.

CDR1 is SEHNR and CDR2 is FQNEAQ in the germline V gene (reference sequence). Trimming cost V 5 bases and J 6 bases; bases outside gene matches: 10. The CDR3 has 16 residues. The chain has TRBV7-9 and TRBJ2-1; 10 nucleotides agree with TRBD2. The source material was peripheral blood, sampled on day 0 of AZD1222 vaccination. The source is an adult in good health. CDR3 sequence: CASSEPGLASVNEQFF. The CDR3 coding sequence is TGTGCCAGCAGCGAACCGGGACTAGCGTCTGTCAATGAGCAGTTCTTC.